These 21 T cell receptor beta chains came from one sample sequenced in a study of T cell repertoires in ileal Crohn's disease. Measured with immunoSEQ multiplex PCR; TCRdb has only the in-frame clones, and not every one. In the table there are around 8,100 clones, around 81% of which are singletons. Sequencing was performed on ileal tissue. The receptor set was obtained from an adult with Crohn's disease.

The chain links TRBV7-9 to TRBJ2-5, with 15 bases that match TRBD2. CDR1 SEHNR and CDR2 FQNEAQ come from the germline V gene (reference sequence). This CDR3 is built from 15 residues. V was pared by 5 bases and J by 5 bases, with 3 bases of the junction left unmatched. The DNA for the CDR3 is TGTGCCAGCAGCCTGGGACTAGCGGGAGGTGAGACCCAGTACTTC. This codes for CASSLGLAGGETQYF.

CDR3 DNA: TGTGCCAGCTCACCATCTGGACAGGCTACCCACTACGAGCAGTACTTC. Its translation is CASSPSGQATHYEQYF. The chain combines TRBV18 with TRBJ2-7; 7 nucleotides line up with TRBD1. Germline V CDR1 and CDR2: KGHSH, LQKENI. The CDR3 sequence is 16 residues long. Trimming at V came to 2 bases and at J to 3 bases, leaving 10 bases not matched to a gene.

The chain has TRBV6-4 and TRBJ2-3; maybe TRBD2 (6 bases). Germline lookup yields CDR1 MRHNA and CDR2 SNTAGT. The CDR3 has 13 amino acids. V shed 4 bases and J shed 3 bases, with 8 bases lying between them. CDR3 protein: CASSVRETDTQYF. The CDR3, as DNA: TGTGCCAGCAGTGTCCGGGAGACAGATACGCAGTATTTT.

This chain links TRBV25-1 with TRBJ2-1; D remains ambiguous. Between the trimmed V and J ends, which lost 6 bases and 0 bases, there was a span of 9 bases. The CDR3 is made up of 14 amino acids. Germline loops: CDR1 MGHDK, CDR2 SYGVNS. The CDR3, as DNA: TGTGCCAGCAGAAATATGAGCTCCTACAATGAGCAGTTCTTC. It translates to CASRNMSSYNEQFF.

The chain uses TRBV19 and TRBJ1-6; no reliable D call. V lost 3 bases and J lost 5, with 17 bases in between. The CDR3 is 17 amino acids. CDR1 is LNHDA, CDR2 SQIVND, per germline (reference sequence). CDR3 coding DNA: TGTGCCAGTAGTATGGGAGGGCCTCTCCTTAATAATTCACCCCTCCACTTT. Its translation: CASSMGGPLLNNSPLHF.

The table lists this clone with a few counts. The chain has TRBV5-4 and TRBJ2-7; 9 nucleotides agree with TRBD2. The CDR3 has 15 residues. V dropped 0 bases and J dropped 3; count of bases not matched to a gene: 4. In germline, CDR1 is SGHNT, CDR2 YYREEE (reference sequence). CDR3: CASSLGGGRDYEQYF. The CDR3 region has the DNA TGTGCCAGCAGCTTGGGGGGCGGGAGGGACTACGAGCAGTACTTC.

This clone was seen only once. V is TRBV2 and J is TRBJ2-3; the match to TRBD2 covers 9 bases. The V gene's germline CDR1 is SNHLY and CDR2 FYNNEI. The J segment lost 2 bases and the V segment lost 8 bases, leaving 5 bases of the junction unmatched. This CDR3 contains 14 residues. The CDR3 region has the DNA TGTGCCAGCGGAGGACTAGCGACCACAGATACGCAGTATTTT. Translating gives CASGGLATTDTQYF.

The chain links TRBV6-1 to TRBJ2-2, with 8 bases lining up with TRBD1. J was trimmed by 0 bases and V by 6 bases; bases with no gene match: 3. The germline CDR1 and CDR2 sequences are MNHNS and SASEGT. The CDR3 length is 15 residues. The CDR3 sequence: CASRVGQANTGELFF. The CDR3 nucleotides read TGTGCCAGCAGGGTGGGACAGGCGAACACCGGGGAGCTGTTTTTT.

This chain links TRBV5-4 with TRBJ2-3; a possible D gene is TRBD1 (6 bases). The germline V gene encodes CDR1 SGHNT and CDR2 YYREEE (reference sequence). The V gene lost 1 base and the J gene lost 4 bases, with 16 bases spanning the gap. The CDR3 has 16 amino acids. The CDR3 DNA reads as TGTGCCAGCAGCTTGCGGTTGGCAGGGACATCAGATACGCAGTATTTT. This gives the protein CASSLRLAGTSDTQYF. The full variable domain, rest sourced from reference TRBV5-4 and TRBJ2-3, is ETGVTQSPTHLIKTRGQQVTLRCSSQSGHNTVSWYQQALGQGPQFIFQYYREEENGRGNFPPRFSGLQFPNYSSELNVNALELDDSALYLCASSLRLAGTSDTQYFGPGTRLTVL.

The J gene is TRBJ2-1, the V gene TRBV9; D remains unclear. Trimming stripped 4 bases from V and 9 bases from J, with 11 bases between. This CDR3 is 12 amino acids long. Per germline, CDR1 SGDLS and CDR2 YYNGEE. The DNA for the CDR3 is TGTGCCAGCAGCAGAGGCGGCCGTGAGCAGTTCTTC. Translated: CASSRGGREQFF.

The chain carries TRBV10-3 and TRBJ2-3; possibly TRBD2 for D (5 bases). The CDR3 has 12 residues. Trimming shortened V by 8 bases and J by 1 base, and 7 bases separated the two germline ends. The germline gives CDR1 ENHRY, CDR2 SYGVKD. CDR3 coding DNA: TGTGCCATCGGGCGGGGCACAGATACGCAGTATTTT. Translated: CAIGRGTDTQYF.

In this sample, this clone turned up a few times. This chain joins TRBV5-1 and TRBJ2-7; a weak D match, TRBD1 (6 bases). Per the germline V gene, CDR1 is SGHRS and CDR2 is YFSETQ. The V and J ends lost 5 bases and 4 bases respectively, with 13 bases between them. The CDR3 spans 13 residues. This chain's CDR3 is CASRAGAGYEQYF. CDR3 sequence (DNA): TGCGCCAGCAGGGCAGGGGCCGGGTACGAGCAGTACTTC.

The J gene is TRBJ2-5, the V gene TRBV6-6; TRBD1 matches at 9 bases. The end of the DNA fits TRBJ2-7 better, so the J call may be wrong. The CDR3 is 14 amino acids. The V gene's germline CDR1 is MNHNY and CDR2 SVGAGI (reference sequence). The CDR3 DNA reads as TGTGCCAGCTCAACCGACAGGGGGGCATACGAGCAGTACTTC. Residues: CASSTDRGAYEQYF.

V and J are TRBV9 and TRBJ2-1; TRBD2 aligns across 8 bases. Germline lookup yields CDR1 SGDLS and CDR2 YYNGEE. The CDR3 sequence is 15 residues long. The ends lost 4 bases at V and 12 bases at J; junction bases unmatched: 15. The CDR3 is CASSPGGGRGVGQFF. CDR3 in DNA: TGTGCCAGCAGCCCGGGAGGGGGGAGGGGTGTTGGGCAGTTCTTC.

This clone was detected only a few times. The chain carries TRBV18 and TRBJ1-1; 7 positions agree with TRBD1. The CDR3 consists of 17 residues. V shed 3 bases and J 4 bases; nucleotides not matched to a gene: 14. CDR1 and CDR2 (germline): KGHSH, LQKENI. The CDR3 DNA follows: TGTGCCAGCTCACCCCTGGACGTGACAGGGATAGGCACTGAAGCTTTCTTT. This gives the protein CASSPLDVTGIGTEAFF.

This chain links TRBV5-1 with TRBJ1-1; D possibly corresponds to TRBD1 (6 bases). The CDR3 spans 13 residues. Trimming pared 6 bases from V and 5 bases from J, leaving 14 bases between. The germline V gene encodes CDR1 SGHRS and CDR2 YFSETQ. The CDR3 reads CASNQGQGTEAFF. For the CDR3, the DNA is TGCGCCAGCAACCAGGGGCAGGGGACTGAAGCTTTCTTT. Together with reference TRBV5-1 and TRBJ1-1, the CDR3 gives the full variable domain: KAGVTQTPRYLIKTRGQQVTLSCSPISGHRSVSWYQQTPGQGLQFLFEYFSETQRNKGNFPGRFSGRQFSNSRSEMNVSTLELGDSALYLCASNQGQGTEAFFGQGTRLTVV.

The V gene is TRBV25-1, the J gene TRBJ2-3; 11 nucleotides line up with TRBD2. CDR1 MGHDK and CDR2 SYGVNS come from the germline V gene. J was trimmed by 2 bases and V by 4 bases; bases with no gene match: 11. The CDR3 covers 18 residues. The CDR3 loop is CASSGPRGSGRDTDTQYF. Written as DNA, the CDR3 is TGTGCCAGCAGTGGCCCGCGGGGTAGCGGGAGGGACACAGATACGCAGTATTTT.

The rearrangement joins TRBV18 to TRBJ2-7; the D gene is possibly TRBD2 (5 bases). The CDR3 has 15 residues. Trimming left V 0 bases short and J 0 bases short, with 9 bases between. Germline CDR1 reads KGHSH; CDR2 reads LQKENI. This CDR3 reads CASSPPERYSYEQYF. The DNA for the CDR3 is TGTGCCAGCTCACCACCGGAGCGGTACTCCTACGAGCAGTACTTC.

V and J are TRBV9 and TRBJ2-5; the D gene is possibly TRBD2 (7 bases). V was shortened by 4 bases and J by 2 bases, with 15 bases between the two germline ends. The CDR3 length is 15 residues. Per the germline V gene, CDR1 is SGDLS and CDR2 is YYNGEE. CDR3 DNA: TGTGCCAGCAGCCTTTGGGGGGGCTGGCAAGAGACCCAGTACTTC. This sequence encodes CASSLWGGWQETQYF. Full variable domain (rest looked up from reference TRBV9 and TRBJ2-5): DSGVTQTPKHLITATGQRVTLRCSPRSGDLSVYWYQQSLDQGLQFLIQYYNGEERAKGNILERFSAQQFPDLHSELNLSSLELGDSALYFCASSLWGGWQETQYFGPGTRLLVL.

The chain carries TRBV27 and TRBJ2-7, with 11 bases identical to TRBD1. The CDR3 is made up of 15 amino acids. CDR1 MNHEY and CDR2 SMNVEV come from the germline V gene (reference sequence). With V trimmed by 1 base and J by 5 bases, 4 bases remained unmatched. As DNA, the CDR3 is TGTGCCAGCAGTTTATGGGACAGGGGGTTGAACGAGCAGTACTTC. It translates to CASSLWDRGLNEQYF.

This rearrangement joins TRBV10-3 to TRBJ2-7, with TRBD2 matching 8 bases. In germline, CDR1 is ENHRY, CDR2 SYGVKD. The CDR3 loop spans 15 amino acids. Trimming cost V 6 bases and J 4 bases; bases outside gene matches: 11. The CDR3 nucleotides read TGTGCCATCAGGGGGGGGGCAGCGGGAGCATACGAGCAGTACTTC. Encoded protein: CAIRGGAAGAYEQYF.